These 31 T cell receptor beta chains share one sample of origin, sequenced in a study of blood T cells in healthy people across ages. Combining a sample-barcoded 5' primer with a J-beta primer mix, a second PCR ran for 7 to 11 cycles. TCRdb used MiXCR to reprocess the 5' RACE reads, holding one entry per CDR3 protein. The table includes about 1.8 million distinct CDR3 sequences, around half detected once. Sequences were obtained from blood. The origin of the receptors is a woman between 40 and 50 years old in good health.

A few counts support this clonotype. Here the CDR3 reads CASRKRQDRYNEQFF. The CDR3, as DNA: TGTGCCAGCAGGAAGCGGCAGGACAGATACAATGAGCAGTTCTTC. The V call is TRBV2, the J call TRBJ2-1; maybe TRBD1 (6 bases). CDR1 SNHLY and CDR2 FYNNEI come from the germline V gene. V was pared by 6 bases and J by 4 bases, with 16 bases between. The CDR3 consists of 15 residues.

This clonotype was observed a handful of times. This sequence joins TRBV7-2 and TRBJ2-3; D is uncertain. The V and J ends lost 2 bases and 4 bases respectively, with 16 bases between them. This CDR3 spans 16 amino acids. Germline values: CDR1 SGHTA, CDR2 FQGNSA. CDR3 sequence: CASSLNSLSKADTQYF. The CDR3 bases are TGTGCCAGCAGCTTAAATTCCCTGTCAAAAGCAGATACGCAGTATTTT.

This chain links TRBV6-5 with TRBJ2-7; TRBD1 aligns across 7 bases. The CDR3 runs 16 residues. The germline V gene has CDR1 MNHEY and CDR2 SVGAGI. V shed 2 bases and J 2 bases; nucleotides not matched to a gene: 9. The CDR3 nucleotides read TGTGCCAGCAGTTACAGGGGGACAGCCTCGCCCTACGAGCAGTACTTC. Translating it yields CASSYRGTASPYEQYF.

The chain couples TRBV27 to TRBJ1-5; tentatively, D is TRBD1 (5 bases). Germline CDR1 MNHEY, CDR2 SMNVEV (reference sequence). This CDR3 comprises 16 residues. V was clipped by 2 bases and J by 0 bases, with 11 bases between them. The CDR3 DNA reads TGTGCCAGCAGTTTAATGGGGGGGGGTAGCAATCAGCCCCAGCATTTT. Protein sequence: CASSLMGGGSNQPQHF.

The J gene is TRBJ2-7, the V gene TRBV4-3; TRBD2 aligns across 11 bases. The ends lost 4 bases at V and 2 bases at J; junction bases unmatched: 10. Looked up from germline, CDR1 is LGHNA and CDR2 is YSLEER. The CDR3 contains 17 residues. CDR3 in DNA: TGCGCCAGCAGCCGACAGGGTGATAGCGGGGGGGCCTACGAGCAGTACTTC. Translation gives CASSRQGDSGGAYEQYF.

The J gene is TRBJ2-1, the V gene TRBV6-1, with 10 bases lining up with TRBD2. The germline CDR1 and CDR2 sequences are MNHNS and SASEGT. J was trimmed by 1 base and V by 3 bases; bases with no gene match: 9. The CDR3 is 18 residues long. CDR3 residues: CASSDEGSGGMSYNEQFF. The CDR3 DNA follows: TGTGCCAGCAGTGACGAAGGTAGCGGGGGGATGTCCTACAATGAGCAGTTCTTC.

The chain joins TRBV20-1 to TRBJ2-5; no firm D call. With 4 bases removed from V and 0 bases from J, the gap between germline ends came to 6 bases. Per the germline V gene, CDR1 is DFQATT and CDR2 is SNEGSKA (reference sequence). The CDR3 totals 12 residues. The CDR3 reads CSANDYQETQYF. The CDR3 DNA is TGCAGTGCTAACGACTACCAAGAGACCCAGTACTTC.

This clonotype was seen a few times. The chain has TRBV20-1 and TRBJ2-3; no firm D call. The CDR3 consists of 12 residues. Germline lookup yields CDR1 DFQATT and CDR2 SNEGSKA (reference sequence). V was trimmed by 1 base and J by 6 bases, leaving 8 bases between them. The chain's CDR3 is CSARVVSDTQYF. CDR3 sequence (DNA): TGCAGTGCTAGAGTGGTTAGCGATACGCAGTATTTT.

This clonotype occurred once. The chain has TRBV7-9 and TRBJ2-3; TRBD1 matches at 9 bases. Germline V lookup: CDR1 SEHNR, CDR2 FQNEAQ (reference sequence). V was clipped by 1 base and J by 2 bases; unmatched bases: 7. The CDR3 totals 17 residues. The DNA for the CDR3 is TGTGCCAGCAGCTTAGGCCGGACAGGGGTTACCACAGATACGCAGTATTTT. This encodes CASSLGRTGVTTDTQYF. The variable domain in full, with the rest retrieved from reference TRBV7-9 and TRBJ2-3, is DTGVSQNPRHKITKRGQNVTFRCDPISEHNRLYWYRQTLGQGPEFLTYFQNEAQLEKSRLLSDRFSAERPKGSFSTLEIQRTEQGDSAMYLCASSLGRTGVTTDTQYFGPGTRLTVL.

V gene TRBV7-9 combines with J gene TRBJ2-7, with a tentative D call TRBD1 (7 bases). CDR1 is SEHNR and CDR2 is FQNEAQ in the germline V gene (reference sequence). The CDR3 covers 14 residues. Trimming removed 8 bases at V and 4 bases at J, with 18 bases between. CDR3 sequence reads: CASSSSQGGYEQYF. The CDR3 coding sequence is TGTGCCAGCTCCTCGAGCCAGGGGGGATACGAGCAGTACTTC.

This clonotype has just a few counts. The chain employs TRBV6-5 and TRBJ2-5; no firm D call. Trimming left V 0 bases short and J 5 bases short, with 10 bases between. The CDR3 consists of 14 residues. In germline, CDR1 is MNHEY, CDR2 SVGAGI. Here the CDR3 reads CASSYSNHPETQYF. The CDR3 DNA follows: TGTGCCAGCAGTTACTCGAATCACCCCGAGACCCAGTACTTC.

The rearrangement links TRBV20-1 to TRBJ1-2; 7 positions agree with TRBD1. The CDR3 extends over 15 amino acids. The J segment lost 8 bases and the V segment lost 0 bases, leaving 12 bases of the junction unmatched. CDR1 is DFQATT, CDR2 SNEGSKA, per germline (reference sequence). The CDR3 region has the DNA TGCAGTGCTAGAGATCGTAGACAGGGTGGTGAGGGCTACACCTTC. Translating gives CSARDRRQGGEGYTF.

The chain uses TRBV27 and TRBJ2-3; 8 bases line up with TRBD2. The CDR3 spans 14 residues. The V segment lost 7 bases and the J segment 6 bases; nucleotides outside the gene matches: 9. Germline CDR1 is MNHEY and CDR2 is SMNVEV (reference sequence). CDR3 amino acids: CASTLGGALDTQYF. DNA of the CDR3: TGTGCCAGCACCCTCGGGGGGGCACTGGATACGCAGTATTTT.

The chain combines TRBV12-3 or TRBV12-4 with TRBJ2-7, with no clear D. The CDR3 has 14 residues. V lost 5 bases and J lost 0, with 11 bases in between. The CDR3 DNA reads TGTGCCAGCAGTGTAGATGGCATCTCCTACGAGCAGTACTTC. Its protein product is CASSVDGISYEQYF.

The chain carries TRBV6-9 and TRBJ2-7, with a weak D call TRBD1 (6 bases). The ends were cut back, 5 bases at V and 2 bases at J, with 16 bases in the middle. This CDR3 has 15 residues. CDR1 MNHGY and CDR2 SVAAGI come from the germline V gene. CDR3 coding DNA: TGTGCCAGCAGTAGACTGCACAGGGATACCTACGAGCAGTACTTC. As protein: CASSRLHRDTYEQYF.

The gene calls are TRBV2 and TRBJ2-2; no definite D call. This CDR3 region has 11 residues. The V end was cut by 6 bases, the J end by 7 bases, with 6 bases between. Germline V CDR1 and CDR2: SNHLY, FYNNEI. The CDR3 DNA reads as TGTGCCAGCAGCAAAGACGGGGAGCTGTTTTTT. It is translated as CASSKDGELFF.

V usage is TRBV7-2 and J usage is TRBJ1-1, with 7 bases lining up with TRBD1. Germline CDR1 is SGHTA and CDR2 is FQGNSA. This CDR3 spans 15 amino acids. The V segment lost 5 bases and the J segment 1 base; nucleotides outside the gene matches: 7. The CDR3 here is CASSARDRPNTEAFF. The CDR3, as DNA: TGTGCCAGCAGCGCAAGGGACAGACCGAACACTGAAGCTTTCTTT. Supplemented by reference TRBV7-2 and TRBJ1-1, the full variable domain reads GAGVSQSPSNKVTEKGKDVELRCDPISGHTALYWYRQSLGQGLEFLIYFQGNSAPDKSGLPSDRFSAERTGGSVSTLTIQRTQQEDSAVYLCASSARDRPNTEAFFGQGTRLTVV.

This chain joins TRBV5-1 and TRBJ2-5, with 7 bases aligning to TRBD1. The last part of the DNA fits TRBJ2-7 better; the J call may be wrong. This CDR3 is built from 15 residues. Germline lookup yields CDR1 SGHRS and CDR2 YFSETQ. Here the CDR3 DNA reads TGCGCCAGCAGCGTGGACGGGACAGTTCCCTACGAGCAGTACTTC. Its translation is CASSVDGTVPYEQYF.

The chain combines TRBV27 with TRBJ1-2, with D maybe TRBD1 (6 bases). The CDR3 sequence is 16 residues long. V was shortened by 5 bases and J by 0 bases, with 16 bases between the two germline ends. Germline-derived CDR1 and CDR2 are MNHEY and SMNVEV (reference sequence). The CDR3 loop is CASSNAYRDPNYGYTF. The CDR3 nucleotides read TGTGCCAGCAGTAACGCTTACAGGGATCCTAACTATGGCTACACCTTC.

V gene TRBV2 combines with J gene TRBJ2-5; D remains ambiguous. CDR1 and CDR2 (germline): SNHLY, FYNNEI. Deletions cut 7 bases from V and 5 bases from J, with 11 bases between. CDR3 size: 12 residues. CDR3 loop: CASTHRRETQYF. In DNA form, the CDR3 reads TGTGCCAGCACCCACCGTAGGGAGACCCAGTACTTC.

The chain links TRBV5-6 to TRBJ1-5; D is undetermined. This CDR3 has 14 residues. Looked up from germline, CDR1 is SGHDT and CDR2 is YYEEEE. The germline V and J ends were trimmed by 2 bases and 3 bases, with 9 bases remaining between them. Written as DNA, the CDR3 is TGTGCCAGCAGCTTATATGGTTACAATCAGCCCCAGCATTTT. Its translation: CASSLYGYNQPQHF. The whole variable domain, remainder taken from reference TRBV5-6 and TRBJ1-5, is DAGVTQSPTHLIKTRGQQVTLRCSPKSGHDTVSWYQQALGQGPQFIFQYYEEEERQRGNFPDRFSGHQFPNYSSELNVNALLLGDSALYLCASSLYGYNQPQHFGDGTRLSIL.

The chain carries TRBV5-1 and TRBJ2-5, with TRBD2 matching 8 bases. The J call may be wrong; the DNA end is better matched by TRBJ2-7. Germline values: CDR1 SGHRS, CDR2 YFSETQ. The CDR3 has 16 amino acids. This chain's CDR3 is CASSLVGGAPRYEQYF. The CDR3 DNA is TGCGCCAGCAGCTTGGTCGGGGGGGCCCCTCGATACGAGCAGTACTTC.

The chain is built from TRBV20-1 and TRBJ2-1, with 11 bases fitting TRBD2. The germline CDR1 and CDR2 sequences are DFQATT and SNEGSKA (reference sequence). With V trimmed by 5 bases and J by 5 bases, 5 bases remained unmatched. This CDR3 is 14 amino acids long. CDR3 nucleotide sequence: TGCAGTGCTGAACGACTAGCGGGAAACAATGAGCAGTTCTTC. Its translation is CSAERLAGNNEQFF.

V gene TRBV20-1 combines with J gene TRBJ2-1; TRBD1 or TRBD2 may be the D gene (5 bases each). Gene TRBJ2-7 matches the end of the DNA better, so the J call may be wrong. The CDR3 runs 17 residues. Germline CDR1 DFQATT, CDR2 SNEGSKA (reference sequence). The CDR3 DNA reads as TGCAGTGCTAGAGATCAACGGGGCCTTAGCTCCTACAATGAGCAGTACTTC. This translates into CSARDQRGLSSYNEQYF.

For this clonotype: The junction departs from the called germline gene at one end, perhaps through a read error. V usage is TRBV7-9 and J usage is TRBJ2-5; TRBD1 matches at 7 bases. CDR1 is SEHNR and CDR2 is FQNEAQ in the germline V gene (reference sequence). This CDR3 is built from 16 residues. CDR3 DNA sequence: TGTGCCAGCAACTTAGCCGGGACAGCAGACCAAGAGACCCAGTACTTC. Translated, it gives CASNLAGTADQETQYF.

This chain joins TRBV20-1 and TRBJ2-1, with a tentative D call TRBD1 (6 bases). Germline assignment: CDR1 DFQATT and CDR2 SNEGSKA (reference sequence). CDR3 length: 15 amino acids. Trimming took 6 bases from V and 4 from J, leaving 19 bases between them. The CDR3 sequence: CSAKMWGQAYNEQFF. CDR3 coding DNA: TGCAGTGCAAAGATGTGGGGGCAGGCGTACAATGAGCAGTTCTTC.

The chain couples TRBV29-1 to TRBJ2-5; D remains ambiguous. The CDR3 is 12 amino acids. Looked up from germline, CDR1 is SQVTM and CDR2 is ANQGSEA. Trimming took off 4 bases at V and 2 bases at J, with 8 bases between the two ends. The CDR3: CSVAAPQETQYF. CDR3 coding DNA: TGCAGCGTTGCGGCACCTCAAGAGACCCAGTACTTC.

The V gene is TRBV5-1, the J gene TRBJ2-5; unclear D gene. CDR3 length equals 15 residues. The V end lost 1 base, the J end lost 3 bases, and 13 bases lay between the germline ends. Germline CDR1 is SGHRS and CDR2 is YFSETQ. DNA for the CDR3: TGCGCCAGCAGCTTGACTAACCGCCGGGAAGAGACCCAGTACTTC. This encodes CASSLTNRREETQYF.

The chain has TRBV6-2 or TRBV6-3 and TRBJ2-3; the D gene is possibly TRBD1 (5 bases). This CDR3 is 16 amino acids long. Deletions cut 2 bases from V and 0 bases from J, with 12 bases between. The germline gives CDR1 MNHEY, CDR2 SVGEGT. DNA of the CDR3: TGTGCCAGCAGTTACGACAGCCCCCCAAGCACAGATACGCAGTATTTT. This codes for CASSYDSPPSTDTQYF.

The CDR3 DNA reads as TGCAGTGCTAGGCGGGGTAGCAGGGGTTCACCCCTCCACTTT. It specifies CSARRGSRGSPLHF. This chain uses TRBV20-1 with TRBJ1-6, with D perhaps matching TRBD1 (6 bases). Germline V gene lookup returns CDR1 DFQATT and CDR2 SNEGSKA (reference sequence). Trimming stripped 3 bases from V and 9 bases from J, with 15 bases between. There are 14 residues in the CDR3.

This clonotype has a single count. V is TRBV6-1 and J is TRBJ2-1; D possibly corresponds to TRBD2 (7 bases). CDR3 length: 16 residues. Germline V gene lookup returns CDR1 MNHNS and CDR2 SASEGT. V lost 0 bases, J lost 6 bases, and 15 bases lay in between. The chain's CDR3 is CASSEARGTYFNEQFF. CDR3 sequence (DNA): TGTGCCAGCAGTGAAGCGCGGGGGACATACTTCAATGAGCAGTTCTTC.